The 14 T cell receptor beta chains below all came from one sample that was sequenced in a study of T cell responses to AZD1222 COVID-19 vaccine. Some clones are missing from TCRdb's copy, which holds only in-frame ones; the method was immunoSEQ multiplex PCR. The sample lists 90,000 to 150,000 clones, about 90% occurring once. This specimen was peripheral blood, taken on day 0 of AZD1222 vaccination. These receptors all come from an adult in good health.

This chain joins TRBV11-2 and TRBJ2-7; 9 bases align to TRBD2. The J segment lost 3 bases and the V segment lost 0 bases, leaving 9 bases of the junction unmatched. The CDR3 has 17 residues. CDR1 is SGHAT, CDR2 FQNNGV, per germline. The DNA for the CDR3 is TGTGCCAGCAGCTTAGATCTCTTTTTAGCGGGAGACTACGAGCAGTACTTC. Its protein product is CASSLDLFLAGDYEQYF.

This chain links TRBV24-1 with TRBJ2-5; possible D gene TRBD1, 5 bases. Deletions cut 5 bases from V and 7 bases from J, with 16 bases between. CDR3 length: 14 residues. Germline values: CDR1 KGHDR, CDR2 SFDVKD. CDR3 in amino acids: CATSGQGRTRTQYF. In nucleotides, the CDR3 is TGTGCCACCAGTGGGCAGGGAAGGACGAGGACCCAGTACTTC.

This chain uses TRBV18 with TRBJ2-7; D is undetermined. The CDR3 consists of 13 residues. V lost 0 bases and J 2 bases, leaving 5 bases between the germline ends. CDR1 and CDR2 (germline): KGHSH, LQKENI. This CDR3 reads CASSPPAPYEQYF. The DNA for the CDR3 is TGTGCCAGCTCACCACCTGCCCCCTACGAGCAGTACTTC.

Here the CDR3 reads CASSGVGQFF. The CDR3 bases are TGTGCCAGCAGCGGGGTTGGGCAGTTCTTC. This chain joins TRBV9 and TRBJ2-1; D uncertain. Trimming left V 3 bases short and J 12 bases short, with 7 bases between. Germline V CDR1 and CDR2: SGDLS, YYNGEE. This CDR3 is built from 10 residues.

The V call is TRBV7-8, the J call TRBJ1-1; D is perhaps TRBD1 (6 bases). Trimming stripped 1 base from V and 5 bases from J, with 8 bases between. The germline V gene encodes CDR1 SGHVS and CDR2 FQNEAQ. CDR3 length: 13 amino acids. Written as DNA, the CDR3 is TGTGCCAGCAGCTTAGTGAGGGGGACTGAAGCTTTCTTT. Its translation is CASSLVRGTEAFF.

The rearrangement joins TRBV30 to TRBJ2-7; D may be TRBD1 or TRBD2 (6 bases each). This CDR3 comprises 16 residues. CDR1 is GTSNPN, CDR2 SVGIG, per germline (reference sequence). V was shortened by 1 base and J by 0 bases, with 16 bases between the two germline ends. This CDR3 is CAWSEGLGGGSYEQYF. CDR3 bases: TGTGCCTGGAGTGAGGGTCTCGGGGGCGGCTCCTACGAGCAGTACTTC.

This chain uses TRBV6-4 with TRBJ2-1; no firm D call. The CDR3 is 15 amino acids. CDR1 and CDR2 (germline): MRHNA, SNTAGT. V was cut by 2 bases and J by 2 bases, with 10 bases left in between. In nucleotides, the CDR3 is TGTGCCAGCAGTGACACTGACCTAACCTACAATGAGCAGTTCTTC. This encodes CASSDTDLTYNEQFF.

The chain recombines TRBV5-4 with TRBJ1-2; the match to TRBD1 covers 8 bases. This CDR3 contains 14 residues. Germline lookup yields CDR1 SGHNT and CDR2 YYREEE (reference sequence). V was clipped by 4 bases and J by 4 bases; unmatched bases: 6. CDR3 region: CASSRTGSGYGYTF. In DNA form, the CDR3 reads TGTGCCAGCAGCAGGACAGGGTCGGGCTATGGCTACACCTTC.

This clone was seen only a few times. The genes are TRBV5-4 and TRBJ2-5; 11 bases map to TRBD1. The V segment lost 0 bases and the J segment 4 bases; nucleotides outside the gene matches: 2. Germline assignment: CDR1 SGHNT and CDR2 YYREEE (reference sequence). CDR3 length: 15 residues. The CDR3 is CASSLGTGGRETQYF. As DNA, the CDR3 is TGTGCCAGCAGCTTGGGGACAGGGGGCCGAGAGACCCAGTACTTC. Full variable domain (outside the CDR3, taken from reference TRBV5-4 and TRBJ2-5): ETGVTQSPTHLIKTRGQQVTLRCSSQSGHNTVSWYQQALGQGPQFIFQYYREEENGRGNFPPRFSGLQFPNYSSELNVNALELDDSALYLCASSLGTGGRETQYFGPGTRLLVL.

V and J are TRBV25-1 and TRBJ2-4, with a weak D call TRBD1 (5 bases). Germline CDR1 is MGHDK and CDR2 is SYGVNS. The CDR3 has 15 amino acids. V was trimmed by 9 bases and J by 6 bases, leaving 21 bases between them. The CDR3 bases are TGTGCCAGATCCGGAAACAGGTTCTACCTAAACATTCAGTACTTC. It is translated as CARSGNRFYLNIQYF.

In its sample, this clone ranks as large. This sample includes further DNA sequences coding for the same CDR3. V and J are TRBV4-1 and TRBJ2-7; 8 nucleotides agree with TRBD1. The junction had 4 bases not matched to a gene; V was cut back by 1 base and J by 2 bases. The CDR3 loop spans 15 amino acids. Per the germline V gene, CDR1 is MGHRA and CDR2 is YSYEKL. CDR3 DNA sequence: TGCGCCAGCAGCCAAGTCGGGACAGGACCCTACGAGCAGTACTTC. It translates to CASSQVGTGPYEQYF.

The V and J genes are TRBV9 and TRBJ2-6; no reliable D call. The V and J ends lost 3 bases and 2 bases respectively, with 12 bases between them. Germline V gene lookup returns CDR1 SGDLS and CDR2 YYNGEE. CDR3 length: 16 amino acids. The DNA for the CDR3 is TGTGCCAGCAGCGGCCTCAAAGGCGCTGGGGCCAACGTCCTGACTTTC. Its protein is CASSGLKGAGANVLTF. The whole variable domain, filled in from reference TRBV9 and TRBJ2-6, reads DSGVTQTPKHLITATGQRVTLRCSPRSGDLSVYWYQQSLDQGLQFLIQYYNGEERAKGNILERFSAQQFPDLHSELNLSSLELGDSALYFCASSGLKGAGANVLTFGAGSRLTVL.

The CDR3 nucleotides read TGTGCCACCAGCAGTCGCTCTTCAGCGGGGCGAACGAAAATCCCCTACGAGCAGTACTTC. Protein sequence: CATSSRSSAGRTKIPYEQYF. V usage is TRBV15 and J usage is TRBJ2-7; 7 positions match TRBD2. The CDR3 runs to 20 residues. After removal of 3 bases from V and 2 bases from J, the junction contained 22 bases not matched to a gene. The germline gives CDR1 LNHNV, CDR2 YYDKDF (reference sequence).

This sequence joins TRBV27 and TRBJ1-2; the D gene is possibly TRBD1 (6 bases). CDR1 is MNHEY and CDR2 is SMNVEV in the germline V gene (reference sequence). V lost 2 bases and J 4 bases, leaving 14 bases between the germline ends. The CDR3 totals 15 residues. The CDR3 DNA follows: TGTGCCAGCAGTTTAGCCTTTACAGGGACCTATGGCTACACCTTC. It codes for CASSLAFTGTYGYTF.